This TCR beta chain comes out of a study of blood T cell repertoires in COVID-19. Study-wide context: The origin of the acute and convalescent COVID-19 samples was the United States, Italy and Spain. Sample material is recorded as cDNA or gDNA derived from T cells, B-cell-depleted T cells, or PBMCs.

The CDR3 covers 17 residues. Germline V lookup: CDR1 SGDLS, CDR2 YYNGEE. V lost 0 bases to trimming and J lost 3 bases; unmatched junction nucleotides: 11. Authors' analysis steps: Amplification from reference gene primers served as the basis for estimated nucleated cell counts. Clones were read by immunoSEQ multiplex PCR, and TCRdb kept only the in-frame ones, dropping some. V and J calls and clone size follow that table, whereas D and trimming were derived from the DNA. The profile shows roughly 380,000 clones, 85% of them singletons. The source is a woman younger than 30 with acute or convalescent COVID-19. Sequenced input: peripheral blood. J is TRBJ1-1 and V is TRBV9; 7 bases match TRBD1. In DNA form, the CDR3 reads TGTGCCAGCAGCGTAGTTCCAGGGGGGCTCGGGGACACTGAAGCTTTCTTT. Protein: CASSVVPGGLGDTEAFF.